The T cell receptor beta chain described here comes from a study of shared clonotypes between healthy human individuals. About the research overall: The study drew on a couple of women and a few men aged 18 to 49 as donors.

Positively selected for CCR7, the CD45RO-negative cells used as naive CD8 cells excluded terminally differentiated effector memory CD45RA+ cells. Trimming stripped 2 bases from V and 4 bases from J, with 12 bases between. The germline V gene has CDR1 MNHEY and CDR2 SMNVEV (reference sequence). This CDR3 has 15 residues. TCRdb keeps only in-frame clones here, not all; method: immunoSEQ multiplex PCR. The profile shows some 2 million clones, 85% to 95% of them singletons. To note about this clone: This CDR3 is also generated by other DNA sequences in the sample.

The gene calls are TRBV27 and TRBJ1-5, with D possibly being TRBD1 (5 bases). The receptor comes from a man aged 18 to 30 in good health. The sample taken for sequencing was naive CD8+ T cells sorted from blood. In DNA form, the CDR3 reads TGTGCCAGCAGTTTAAAGGGGAATGGTAATCAGCCCCAGCATTTT. Its translation is CASSLKGNGNQPQHF.